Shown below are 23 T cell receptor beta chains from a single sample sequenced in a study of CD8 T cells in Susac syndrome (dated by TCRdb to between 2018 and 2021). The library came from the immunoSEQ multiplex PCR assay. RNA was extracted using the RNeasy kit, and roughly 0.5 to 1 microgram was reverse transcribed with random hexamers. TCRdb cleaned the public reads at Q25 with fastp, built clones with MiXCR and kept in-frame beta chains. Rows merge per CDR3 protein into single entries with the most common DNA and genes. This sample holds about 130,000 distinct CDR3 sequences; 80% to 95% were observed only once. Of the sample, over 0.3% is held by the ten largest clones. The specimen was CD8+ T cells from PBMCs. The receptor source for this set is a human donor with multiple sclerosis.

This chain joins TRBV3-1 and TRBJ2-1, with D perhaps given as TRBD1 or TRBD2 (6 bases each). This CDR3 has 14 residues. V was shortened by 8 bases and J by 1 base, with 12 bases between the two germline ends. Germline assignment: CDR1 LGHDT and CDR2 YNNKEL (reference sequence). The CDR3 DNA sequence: TGTGCCAGCCTGGGGGGCGGGTCCTACAATGAGCAGTTCTTC. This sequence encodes CASLGGGSYNEQFF.

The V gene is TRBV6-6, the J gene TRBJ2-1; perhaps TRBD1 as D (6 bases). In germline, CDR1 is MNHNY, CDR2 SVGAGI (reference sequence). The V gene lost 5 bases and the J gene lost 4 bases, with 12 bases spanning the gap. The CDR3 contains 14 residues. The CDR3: CASSPYRDYNEQFF. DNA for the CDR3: TGTGCCAGCAGTCCCTACAGGGATTACAATGAGCAGTTCTTC.

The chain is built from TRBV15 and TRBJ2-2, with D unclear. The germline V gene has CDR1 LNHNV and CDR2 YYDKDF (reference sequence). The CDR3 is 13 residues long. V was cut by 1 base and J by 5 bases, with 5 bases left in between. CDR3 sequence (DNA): TGTGCCACCAGCAGAGTGAGGACCGGGGAGCTGTTTTTT. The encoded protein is CATSRVRTGELFF.

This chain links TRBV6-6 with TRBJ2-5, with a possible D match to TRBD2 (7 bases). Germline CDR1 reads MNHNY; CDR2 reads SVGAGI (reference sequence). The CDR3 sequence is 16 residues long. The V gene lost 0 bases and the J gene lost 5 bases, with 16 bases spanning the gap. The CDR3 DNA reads TGTGCCAGCAGTTACTCGCTGCGGGGGCTGGGGGAGACCCAGTACTTC. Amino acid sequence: CASSYSLRGLGETQYF.

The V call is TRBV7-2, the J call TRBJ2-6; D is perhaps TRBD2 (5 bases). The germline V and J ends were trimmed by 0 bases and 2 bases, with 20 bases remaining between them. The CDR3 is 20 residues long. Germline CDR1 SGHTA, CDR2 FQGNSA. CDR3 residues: CASSLAIGDIGSPGANVLTF. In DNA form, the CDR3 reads TGTGCCAGCAGCTTAGCCATCGGGGATATAGGATCGCCTGGGGCCAACGTCCTGACTTTC. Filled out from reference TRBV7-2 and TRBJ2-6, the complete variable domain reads GAGVSQSPSNKVTEKGKDVELRCDPISGHTALYWYRQSLGQGLEFLIYFQGNSAPDKSGLPSDRFSAERTGGSVSTLTIQRTQQEDSAVYLCASSLAIGDIGSPGANVLTFGAGSRLTVL.

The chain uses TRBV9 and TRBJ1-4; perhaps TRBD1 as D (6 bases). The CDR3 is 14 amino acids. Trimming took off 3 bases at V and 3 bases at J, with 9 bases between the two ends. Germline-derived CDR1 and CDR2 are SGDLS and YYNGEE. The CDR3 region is CASSAQGANEKLFF. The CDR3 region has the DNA TGTGCCAGCAGCGCACAGGGTGCTAATGAAAAACTGTTTTTT.

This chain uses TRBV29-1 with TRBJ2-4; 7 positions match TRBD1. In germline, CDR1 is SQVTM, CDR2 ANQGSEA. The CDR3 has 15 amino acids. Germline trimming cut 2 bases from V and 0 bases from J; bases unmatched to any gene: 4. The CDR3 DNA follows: TGCAGCGTTGAACTAGGGGGCGTAGCCAAAAACATTCAGTACTTC. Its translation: CSVELGGVAKNIQYF.

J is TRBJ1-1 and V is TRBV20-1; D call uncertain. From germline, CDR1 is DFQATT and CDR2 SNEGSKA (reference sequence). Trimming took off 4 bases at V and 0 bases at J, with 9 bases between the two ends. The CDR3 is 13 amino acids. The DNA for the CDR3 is TGCAGTGCTATCCACGTCATGAACACTGAAGCTTTCTTT. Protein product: CSAIHVMNTEAFF.

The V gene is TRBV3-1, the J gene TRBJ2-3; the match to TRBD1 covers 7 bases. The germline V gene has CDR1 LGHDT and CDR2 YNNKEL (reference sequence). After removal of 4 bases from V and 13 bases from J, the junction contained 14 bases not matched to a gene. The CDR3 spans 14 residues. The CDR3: CASSPLWKDREKYF. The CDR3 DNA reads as TGTGCCAGCAGCCCCTTATGGAAAGACAGGGAAAAGTATTTT.

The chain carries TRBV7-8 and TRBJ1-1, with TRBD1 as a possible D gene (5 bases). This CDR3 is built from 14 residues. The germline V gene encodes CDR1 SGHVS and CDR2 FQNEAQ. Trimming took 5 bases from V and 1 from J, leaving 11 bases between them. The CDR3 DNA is TGTGCCAGCAGCCCGTATACAGGGAACACTGAAGCTTTCTTT. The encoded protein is CASSPYTGNTEAFF. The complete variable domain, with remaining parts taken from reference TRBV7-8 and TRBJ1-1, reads GAGVSQSPRYKVAKRGQDVALRCDPISGHVSLFWYQQALGQGPEFLTYFQNEAQLDKSGLPSDRFFAERPEGSVSTLKIQRTQQEDSAVYLCASSPYTGNTEAFFGQGTRLTVV.

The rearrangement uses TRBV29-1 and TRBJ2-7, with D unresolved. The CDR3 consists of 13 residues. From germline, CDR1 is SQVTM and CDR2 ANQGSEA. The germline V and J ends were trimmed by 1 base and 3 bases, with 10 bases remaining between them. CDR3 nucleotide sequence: TGCAGCGTTGAAGTGGGTCAGAGCTACGAGCAGTACTTC. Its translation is CSVEVGQSYEQYF.

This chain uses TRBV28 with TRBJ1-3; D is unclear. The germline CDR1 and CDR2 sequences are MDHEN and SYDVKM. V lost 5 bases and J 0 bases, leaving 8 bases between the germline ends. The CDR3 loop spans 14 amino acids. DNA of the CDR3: TGTGCCAGCAGTCGAATTAACTCTGGAAACACCATATATTTT. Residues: CASSRINSGNTIYF.

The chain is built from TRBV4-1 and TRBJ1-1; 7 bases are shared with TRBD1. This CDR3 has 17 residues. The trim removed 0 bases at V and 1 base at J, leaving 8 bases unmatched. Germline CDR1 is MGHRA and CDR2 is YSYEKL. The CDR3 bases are TGCGCCAGCAGCCAAGATAGGGACAGACCCGCGAACACTGAAGCTTTCTTT. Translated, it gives CASSQDRDRPANTEAFF.

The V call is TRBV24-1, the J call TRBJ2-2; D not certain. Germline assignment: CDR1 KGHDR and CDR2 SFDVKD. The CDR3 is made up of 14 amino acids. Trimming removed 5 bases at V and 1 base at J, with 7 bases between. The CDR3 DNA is TGTGCCACCAGTGTCAGAAAGAACACCGGGGAGCTGTTTTTT. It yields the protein CATSVRKNTGELFF.

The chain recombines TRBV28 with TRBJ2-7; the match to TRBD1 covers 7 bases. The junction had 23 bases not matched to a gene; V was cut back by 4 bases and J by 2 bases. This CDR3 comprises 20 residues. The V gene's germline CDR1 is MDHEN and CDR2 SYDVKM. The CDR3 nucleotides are TGTGCCAGCAGTTCTTCCACAGGATGGGACAGCTCGACGGTACCCTACGAGCAGTACTTC. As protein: CASSSSTGWDSSTVPYEQYF. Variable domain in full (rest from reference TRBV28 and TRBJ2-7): DVKVTQSSRYLVKRTGEKVFLECVQDMDHENMFWYRQDPGLGLRLIYFSYDVKMKEKGDIPEGYSVSREKKERFSLILESASTNQTSMYLCASSSSTGWDSSTVPYEQYFGPGTRLTVT.

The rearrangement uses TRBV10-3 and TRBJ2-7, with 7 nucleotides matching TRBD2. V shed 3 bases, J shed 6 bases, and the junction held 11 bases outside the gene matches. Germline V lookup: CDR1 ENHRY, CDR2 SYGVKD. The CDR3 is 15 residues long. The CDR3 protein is CAISDGEGIPAEQYF. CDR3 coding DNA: TGTGCCATCAGTGATGGGGAGGGGATACCAGCCGAGCAGTACTTC.

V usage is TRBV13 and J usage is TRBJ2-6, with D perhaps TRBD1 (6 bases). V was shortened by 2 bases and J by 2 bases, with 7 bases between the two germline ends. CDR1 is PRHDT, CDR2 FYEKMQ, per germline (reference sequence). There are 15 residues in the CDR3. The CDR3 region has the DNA TGTGCCAGCAGCTTATCAGGGGCTGGGGCCAACGTCCTGACTTTC. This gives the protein CASSLSGAGANVLTF.

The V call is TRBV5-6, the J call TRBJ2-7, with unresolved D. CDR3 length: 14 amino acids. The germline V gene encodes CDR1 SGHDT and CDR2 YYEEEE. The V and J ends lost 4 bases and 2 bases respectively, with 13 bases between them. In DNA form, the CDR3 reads TGTGCCAGCAGCACTGGAGCAGGAACCTACGAGCAGTACGTC. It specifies CASSTGAGTYEQYV.

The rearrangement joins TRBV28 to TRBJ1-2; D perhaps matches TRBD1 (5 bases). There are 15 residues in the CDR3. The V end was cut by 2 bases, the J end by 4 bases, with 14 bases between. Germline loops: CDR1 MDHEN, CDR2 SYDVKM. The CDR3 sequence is CASSLGLWGGYGYTF. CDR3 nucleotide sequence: TGTGCCAGCAGTTTAGGTCTCTGGGGGGGCTATGGCTACACCTTC.

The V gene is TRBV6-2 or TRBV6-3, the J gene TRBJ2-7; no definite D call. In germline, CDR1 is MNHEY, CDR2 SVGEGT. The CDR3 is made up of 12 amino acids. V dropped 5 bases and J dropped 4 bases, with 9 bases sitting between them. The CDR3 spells CASSPTVYEQYV. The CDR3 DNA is TGTGCCAGCAGTCCAACAGTATACGAGCAGTACGTC.

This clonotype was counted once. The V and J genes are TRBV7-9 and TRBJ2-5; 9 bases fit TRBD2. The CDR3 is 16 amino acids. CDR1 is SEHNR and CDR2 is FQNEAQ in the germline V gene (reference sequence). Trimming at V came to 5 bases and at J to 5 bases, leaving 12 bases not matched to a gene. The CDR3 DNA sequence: TGTGCCAGCAGCACAAGGTTACGGCGGGAGGGTGAGACCCAGTACTTC. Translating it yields CASSTRLRREGETQYF.

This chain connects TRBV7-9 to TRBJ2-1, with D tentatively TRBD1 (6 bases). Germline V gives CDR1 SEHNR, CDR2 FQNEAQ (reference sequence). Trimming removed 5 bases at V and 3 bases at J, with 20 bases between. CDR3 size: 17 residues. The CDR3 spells CASSPPQGTTSYNEQFF. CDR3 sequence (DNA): TGTGCCAGCAGCCCCCCACAGGGAACCACAAGCTACAATGAGCAGTTCTTC. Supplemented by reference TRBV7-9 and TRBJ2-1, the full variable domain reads DTGVSQNPRHKITKRGQNVTFRCDPISEHNRLYWYRQTLGQGPEFLTYFQNEAQLEKSRLLSDRFSAERPKGSFSTLEIQRTEQGDSAMYLCASSPPQGTTSYNEQFFGPGTRLTVL.

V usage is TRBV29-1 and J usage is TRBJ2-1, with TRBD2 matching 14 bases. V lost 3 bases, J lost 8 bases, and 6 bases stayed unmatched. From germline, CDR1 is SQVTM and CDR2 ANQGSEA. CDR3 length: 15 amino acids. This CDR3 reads CSVEGLAGAHDEQFF. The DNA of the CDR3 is TGCAGCGTTGAGGGACTAGCGGGAGCCCACGATGAGCAGTTCTTC.